A single sample is the source of the 18 T cell receptor beta chains below, sequenced in a study of OX40 agonist ivuxolimab in advanced cancers. Clones were read by immunoSEQ multiplex PCR, and TCRdb kept only the in-frame ones, dropping some. The data hold 65,000 to 90,000 clones, with over 75% observed a single time. The sequencing here drew on CD4+ or CD8+ T cells sorted from blood, taken in a trial of the OX40 agonist ivuxolimab. The receptors shown here come from an adult with an advanced solid tumor such as melanoma, head and neck, liver or kidney cancer.

The chain is built from TRBV7-3 and TRBJ2-3; 9 positions agree with TRBD2. Per the germline V gene, CDR1 is SGHTA and CDR2 is FQGTGA. With 4 bases clipped from V and 4 bases from J, the junction kept 6 bases outside the gene matches. The CDR3 sequence is 15 residues long. CDR3 region: CASSSREGRADTQYF. The CDR3 DNA sequence: TGTGCCAGCAGCTCGCGGGAGGGCCGCGCAGATACGCAGTATTTT.

The sample holds one count of this clone. The chain carries TRBV25-1 and TRBJ1-1; no firm D call. Germline CDR1 MGHDK, CDR2 SYGVNS. The CDR3 runs to 13 residues. V lost 4 bases, J lost 1 base, and 7 bases lay in between. In DNA form, the CDR3 reads TGTGCCAGCAGTGTCAACTCGAACACTGAAGCTTTCTTT. It specifies CASSVNSNTEAFF.

The J gene is TRBJ2-1, the V gene TRBV5-6; D is undetermined. V lost 4 bases to trimming and J lost 3 bases, with 5 bases between them. CDR3 length equals 12 residues. Germline CDR1 and CDR2: SGHDT and YYEEEE. CDR3 residues: CASSPYYNEQFF. The CDR3 DNA is TGTGCCAGCAGCCCGTACTACAATGAGCAGTTCTTC.

There are a few counts of this clone. The genes are TRBV2 and TRBJ2-3; D gene uncertain. Trimming left V 1 base short and J 10 bases short, with 15 bases between. Germline V CDR1 and CDR2: SNHLY, FYNNEI. The CDR3 length is 14 residues. CDR3 in amino acids: CASSEGDGRGSQYF. The DNA of the CDR3 is TGTGCCAGCAGTGAAGGTGACGGGCGTGGGTCGCAGTATTTT.

The rearrangement links TRBV28 to TRBJ1-3; D is possibly TRBD1 (6 bases). Trimming took 5 bases from V and 0 from J, leaving 11 bases between them. There are 15 residues in the CDR3. The germline CDR1 and CDR2 sequences are MDHEN and SYDVKM. CDR3 sequence reads: CASSPGGLSGNTIYF. The CDR3 coding sequence is TGTGCCAGCAGTCCCGGGGGGCTCTCTGGAAACACCATATATTTT.

This chain connects TRBV9 to TRBJ2-2; D is possibly TRBD2 (5 bases). Germline CDR1 SGDLS, CDR2 YYNGEE. The CDR3 covers 14 residues. The germline V and J ends were trimmed by 0 bases and 7 bases, with 10 bases remaining between them. The CDR3 DNA reads as TGTGCCAGCAGCGTAGAAGGGAGTGACGGGGAGCTGTTTTTT. Translating it yields CASSVEGSDGELFF.

The CDR3 DNA follows: TGCGCCAGCAGCCAAGAGCTAGCGGGCGGCACAGATACGCAGTATTTT. Protein: CASSQELAGGTDTQYF. The chain employs TRBV4-3 and TRBJ2-3; 8 bases line up with TRBD2. The junction had 3 bases not matched to a gene; V was cut back by 0 bases and J by 1 base. The CDR3 extends over 16 amino acids. Germline CDR1 is LGHNA and CDR2 is YSLEER.

This clone was recorded only once. This rearrangement joins TRBV28 to TRBJ1-2; 7 nucleotides agree with TRBD1. Germline CDR1 reads MDHEN; CDR2 reads SYDVKM. The V segment lost 4 bases and the J segment 3 bases; nucleotides outside the gene matches: 14. The length of the CDR3 is 17 residues. This CDR3 reads CASSSVADREWDYGYTF. The CDR3, as DNA: TGTGCCAGCAGTTCAGTGGCAGACAGGGAGTGGGACTATGGCTACACCTTC.

The chain links TRBV15 to TRBJ1-1, with 10 bases that match TRBD1. Germline lookup yields CDR1 LNHNV and CDR2 YYDKDF (reference sequence). The junction had 7 bases not matched to a gene; V was cut back by 4 bases and J by 5 bases. The length of the CDR3 is 15 residues. CDR3 sequence reads: CATSTPGQGLTEAFF. The DNA of the CDR3 is TGTGCCACCAGCACCCCGGGACAGGGGTTGACTGAAGCTTTCTTT.

The chain links TRBV29-1 to TRBJ2-5; 8 nucleotides line up with TRBD1. The CDR3 spans 12 residues. V shed 7 bases, J shed 5 bases, and the junction held 6 bases outside the gene matches. Germline CDR1 and CDR2: SQVTM and ANQGSEA. CDR3 in amino acids: CSGGTGGETQYF. The CDR3, as DNA: TGCAGCGGTGGGACAGGAGGGGAGACCCAGTACTTC.

This chain joins TRBV9 and TRBJ1-1; D uncertain. The CDR3 totals 14 residues. V was cut by 0 bases and J by 6 bases, with 12 bases left in between. Per the germline V gene, CDR1 is SGDLS and CDR2 is YYNGEE. As DNA, the CDR3 is TGTGCCAGCAGCGTAGGAGGAACTCTACCTGAAGCTTTCTTT. Residues: CASSVGGTLPEAFF.

There are a few counts of this clone. V gene TRBV28 combines with J gene TRBJ1-6; 7 bases map to TRBD1. The CDR3 length is 14 residues. Looked up from germline, CDR1 is MDHEN and CDR2 is SYDVKM. J lost 8 bases, V lost 8 bases, and 9 bases had no gene match. CDR3 sequence: CASGIGGTYSPLHF. The CDR3 DNA sequence: TGTGCCAGCGGAATAGGGGGCACTTATTCACCCCTCCACTTT.

V usage is TRBV11-2 and J usage is TRBJ2-7; 8 nucleotides line up with TRBD1. With V trimmed by 1 base and J by 2 bases, 4 bases remained unmatched. CDR3 length: 15 amino acids. CDR1 is SGHAT, CDR2 FQNNGV, per germline. CDR3 coding DNA: TGTGCCAGCAGCTTAGGGGACAGGTACGCCTACGAGCAGTACTTC. It encodes CASSLGDRYAYEQYF.

The rearrangement joins TRBV2 to TRBJ2-2, with D uncertain. CDR3 length: 13 amino acids. Germline-derived CDR1 and CDR2 are SNHLY and FYNNEI. The germline V and J ends were trimmed by 6 bases and 6 bases, with 11 bases remaining between them. CDR3 nucleotide sequence: TGTGCCAGCAGAGGAATCCGGTCCGGGGAGCTGTTTTTT. Protein product: CASRGIRSGELFF.

V usage is TRBV5-4 and J usage is TRBJ2-2; TRBD1 agrees at 7 bases. The V and J ends lost 6 bases and 6 bases, in that order; junction bases with no gene match: 17. CDR1 and CDR2 (germline): SGHNT, YYREEE (reference sequence). This CDR3 comprises 17 residues. CDR3 protein: CASTSIRGGGIAGELFF. DNA of the CDR3: TGTGCCAGCACCTCAATCAGAGGGGGCGGTATAGCCGGGGAGCTGTTTTTT.

This chain connects TRBV5-6 to TRBJ1-1; D unresolved. Germline lookup yields CDR1 SGHDT and CDR2 YYEEEE. This CDR3 region has 14 residues. Trimming removed 2 bases from V and 4 bases from J, with 12 bases in between. The CDR3: CASSLEYEGTEAFF. CDR3 coding DNA: TGTGCCAGCAGCTTAGAATACGAGGGCACTGAAGCTTTCTTT.

A note on this clone: The junction differs from germline at one of its ends, possibly a read error. V usage is TRBV7-3 and J usage is TRBJ1-1; no reliable D call. This CDR3 contains 13 residues. Germline loops: CDR1 SGHTA, CDR2 FQGTGA. CDR3 sequence: CASSLTRTAEAFF. The DNA for the CDR3 is TGTGCCAGCAGCTTAACTCGGACGGCTGAGGCTTTCTTT.

This clone was seen a single time. The chain carries TRBV7-2 and TRBJ2-1; D unresolved. From germline, CDR1 is SGHTA and CDR2 FQGNSA. There are 16 residues in the CDR3. Trimming took off 0 bases at V and 2 bases at J, with 11 bases between the two ends. The CDR3 region has the DNA TGTGCCAGCAGCTTAGCCTTCGCGGCAACCTACAATGAGCAGTTCTTC. Its translation is CASSLAFAATYNEQFF.